The rows below give T cell receptor beta chains drawn from one sample of a study of blood T cell repertoires in COVID-19. Sequenced by immunoSEQ multiplex PCR; TCRdb stores in-frame clones only, minus some. The sample has around 280,000 clones, about 88% seen once. The sample consisted of peripheral blood. The receptor set was obtained from a man in his 70s with acute or convalescent COVID-19. Both conserved end residues are part of each CDR3. Each record gives: CDR3 length, D gene, J gene, clone size, V gene, CDR3 protein, CDR3 DNA. D genes are given only for firm matches. Clone sizes are given selectively: once, few, many, or a class where the clone is expanded.

cdr3_length: 13
d_call: TRBD1
j_call: TRBJ1-2
clone_size: .
v_call: TRBV28
cdr3_aa: CASRRPSGGGYTF
cdr3_nt: TGTGCCAGCAGGCGGCCCTCAGGGGGTGGCTACACCTTC

cdr3_length: 14
d_call: TRBD1
j_call: TRBJ1-2
clone_size: .
v_call: TRBV5-1
cdr3_aa: CASSLKGQGGGYTF
cdr3_nt: TGCGCCAGCAGCTTGAAGGGACAGGGGGGCGGCTACACCTTC

cdr3_length: 14
d_call: .
j_call: TRBJ2-2
clone_size: .
v_call: TRBV28
cdr3_aa: CASTQEGWTGELFF
cdr3_nt: TGTGCCAGCACCCAAGAGGGCTGGACCGGGGAGCTGTTTTTT

cdr3_length: 14
d_call: .
j_call: TRBJ2-7
clone_size: .
v_call: TRBV18
cdr3_aa: CASSLGAPTYEQYF
cdr3_nt: TGTGCCAGCTCACTGGGGGCCCCCACCTACGAGCAGTACTTC

cdr3_length: 16
d_call: .
j_call: TRBJ2-7
clone_size: .
v_call: TRBV4-3
cdr3_aa: CASSQELGRRDYEQYF
cdr3_nt: TGCGCCAGCAGCCAAGAGTTGGGCCGGCGGGACTACGAGCAGTACTTC

cdr3_length: 15
d_call: .
j_call: TRBJ1-2
clone_size: .
v_call: TRBV9
cdr3_aa: CASSPSPTENYGYTF
cdr3_nt: TGTGCCAGCAGCCCATCCCCGACAGAAAACTATGGCTACACCTTC

cdr3_length: 14
d_call: TRBD1
j_call: TRBJ1-3
clone_size: .
v_call: TRBV5-4
cdr3_aa: CASSGQGEGNTIYF
cdr3_nt: TGTGCCAGCAGTGGACAGGGGGAAGGAAACACCATATATTTT

cdr3_length: 14
d_call: .
j_call: TRBJ2-4
clone_size: .
v_call: TRBV5-1
cdr3_aa: CASSQGEVKNIQYF
cdr3_nt: TGCGCCAGCAGTCAAGGGGAGGTCAAAAACATTCAGTACTTC

cdr3_length: 15
d_call: TRBD1
j_call: TRBJ1-1
clone_size: .
v_call: TRBV3-1/TRBV3-2
cdr3_aa: CASSHGSGTATRAFF
cdr3_nt: TGTGCCAGCAGCCATGGATCCGGGACAGCGACTCGAGCTTTCTTT

cdr3_length: 17
d_call: TRBD1
j_call: TRBJ2-6
clone_size: .
v_call: TRBV27
cdr3_aa: CASSALDRVTGANVLTF
cdr3_nt: TGTGCCAGCAGTGCGCTAGACAGGGTGACTGGGGCCAACGTCCTGACTTTC

cdr3_length: 18
d_call: TRBD1
j_call: TRBJ2-3
clone_size: .
v_call: TRBV28
cdr3_aa: CASSSPGQGNGYTDTQYF
cdr3_nt: TGTGCCAGCAGTTCACCGGGACAGGGGAACGGCTACACAGATACGCAGTATTTT

cdr3_length: 15
d_call: .
j_call: TRBJ1-6
clone_size: .
v_call: TRBV6-5
cdr3_aa: CASSLSQGVNSPLHF
cdr3_nt: TGTGCCAGCAGTTTGTCTCAGGGCGTCAATTCACCCCTCCACTTT

cdr3_length: 15
d_call: .
j_call: TRBJ2-3
clone_size: .
v_call: TRBV5-4
cdr3_aa: CASRGQAGSTDTQYF
cdr3_nt: TGTGCCAGCAGAGGACAGGCGGGGAGCACAGATACGCAGTATTTT

cdr3_length: 14
d_call: TRBD1
j_call: TRBJ1-6
clone_size: .
v_call: TRBV2
cdr3_aa: CASSPGQGVSPLHF
cdr3_nt: TGTGCCAGCAGCCCGGGACAGGGGGTTTCACCCCTCCACTTT

cdr3_length: 15
d_call: TRBD1
j_call: TRBJ2-3
clone_size: .
v_call: TRBV5-1
cdr3_aa: CASRSTGEGTDTQYF
cdr3_nt: TGCGCCAGCCGTTCGACAGGGGAGGGCACAGATACGCAGTATTTT

cdr3_length: 12
d_call: .
j_call: TRBJ2-2
clone_size: few
v_call: TRBV29-1
cdr3_aa: CSVEPDTGELFF
cdr3_nt: TGCAGCGTTGAACCAGATACCGGGGAGCTGTTTTTT

cdr3_length: 14
d_call: .
j_call: TRBJ2-7
clone_size: .
v_call: TRBV27
cdr3_aa: CASSLGRGVNEQYF
cdr3_nt: TGTGCCAGCAGTTTAGGCAGGGGAGTAAACGAGCAGTACTTC

cdr3_length: 15
d_call: .
j_call: TRBJ1-4
clone_size: once
v_call: TRBV28
cdr3_aa: CASSLLGASNEKLFF
cdr3_nt: TGTGCCAGCAGTTTATTGGGGGCCTCTAATGAAAAACTGTTTTTT

cdr3_length: 16
d_call: .
j_call: TRBJ2-2
clone_size: .
v_call: TRBV7-2
cdr3_aa: CASSLVIIANTGELFF
cdr3_nt: TGTGCCAGCAGCCTCGTAATTATCGCGAACACCGGGGAGCTGTTTTTT

cdr3_length: 14
d_call: .
j_call: TRBJ2-2
clone_size: .
v_call: TRBV20-1
cdr3_aa: CSASLDRNTGELFF
cdr3_nt: TGCAGTGCTAGTTTGGACAGGAACACCGGGGAGCTGTTTTTT